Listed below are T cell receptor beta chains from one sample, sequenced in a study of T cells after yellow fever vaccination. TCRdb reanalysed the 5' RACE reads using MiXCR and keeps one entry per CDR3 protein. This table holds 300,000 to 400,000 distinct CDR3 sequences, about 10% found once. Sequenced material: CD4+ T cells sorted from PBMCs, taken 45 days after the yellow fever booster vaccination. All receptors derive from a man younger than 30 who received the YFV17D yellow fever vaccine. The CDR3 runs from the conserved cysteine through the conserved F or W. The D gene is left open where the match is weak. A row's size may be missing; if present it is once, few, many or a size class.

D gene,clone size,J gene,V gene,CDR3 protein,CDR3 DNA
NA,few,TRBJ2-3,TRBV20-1,CSAGDTDTQYF,TGCAGTGCGGGGGACACAGATACGCAGTATTTT
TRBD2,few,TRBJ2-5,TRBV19,CASSKDSGGRQETQYF,TGTGCCAGTAGTAAGGATAGCGGGGGGCGGCAAGAGACCCAGTACTTC
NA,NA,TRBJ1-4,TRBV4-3,CASSQVTGSTNEKLFF,TGCGCCAGCAGCCAAGTGACAGGTTCAACTAATGAAAAACTGTTTTTT
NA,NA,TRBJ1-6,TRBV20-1,CSAKHGAGNSPLHF,TGCAGTGCCAAACACGGGGCAGGCAATTCACCCCTCCACTTT
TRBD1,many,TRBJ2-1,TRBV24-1,CATNQGASEQFF,TGTGCCACCAATCAGGGGGCCTCTGAGCAGTTCTTC
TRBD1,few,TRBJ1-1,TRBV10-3,CAIGTGGTEAFF,TGTGCCATCGGGACAGGGGGCACTGAAGCTTTCTTT
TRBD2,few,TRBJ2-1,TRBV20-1,CSARDGTSANNEQFF,TGCAGTGCTAGAGATGGGACTAGCGCGAACAATGAGCAGTTCTTC
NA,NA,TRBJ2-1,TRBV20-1,CSARAGARGNEQFF,TGCAGTGCTAGAGCGGGGGCTAGGGGGAATGAGCAGTTCTTC
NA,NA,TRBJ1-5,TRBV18,CASSPKGQPQHF,TGTGCCAGCTCACCCAAGGGGCAGCCCCAGCATTTT
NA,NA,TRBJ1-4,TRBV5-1,CASSSRGGGGEKLFF,TGCGCCAGCAGCTCCCGAGGAGGGGGAGGCGAAAAACTGTTTTTT
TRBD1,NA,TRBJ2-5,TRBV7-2,CASSVEGQGGETQYF,TGTGCCAGCAGCGTAGAGGGACAGGGTGGAGAGACCCAGTACTTC
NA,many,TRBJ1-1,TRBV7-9,CASSPKIRVGTEAFF,TGTGCCAGCAGCCCAAAAATCCGAGTAGGCACTGAAGCTTTCTTT
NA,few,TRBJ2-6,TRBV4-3,CASSQETGSGANVLTF,TGCGCCAGCAGCCAAGAGACAGGCTCTGGGGCCAACGTCCTGACTTTC
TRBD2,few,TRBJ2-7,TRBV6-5,CASSPLAGGWYEQYF,TGTGCCAGCAGTCCCCTCGCGGGGGGCTGGTACGAGCAGTACTTC
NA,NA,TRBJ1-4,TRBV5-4,CASRTDVTTNEKLFF,TGTGCCAGCAGGACCGACGTGACAACTAATGAAAAACTGTTTTTT
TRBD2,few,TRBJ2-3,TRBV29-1,CSVEPLRGGAGDTQYF,TGCAGCGTTGAACCTCTCCGCGGGGGGGCAGGAGATACGCAGTATTTT
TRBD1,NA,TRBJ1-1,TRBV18,CASSPPGDRNTEAFF,TGTGCCAGCTCACCACCGGGGGACAGGAACACTGAAGCTTTCTTT
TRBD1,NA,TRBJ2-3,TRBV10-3,CATRSRDSTSTDTQYF,TGTGCCACCCGGAGCCGGGACAGCACTAGCACAGATACGCAGTATTTT
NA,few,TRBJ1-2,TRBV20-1,CSVAPRGYGYTF,TGCAGTGTAGCTCCCCGGGGCTATGGCTACACCTTC
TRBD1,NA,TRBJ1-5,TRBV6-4,CASSLEQGAGNQPQHF,TGTGCCAGCAGTCTAGAACAGGGGGCTGGCAATCAGCCCCAGCATTTT
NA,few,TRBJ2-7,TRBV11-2,CASILRGTPGNHEQYF,TGTGCCAGCATTCTTAGGGGGACCCCCGGGAACCACGAGCAGTACTTC
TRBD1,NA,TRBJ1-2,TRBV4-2,CASSQLTGQGSWGYTF,TGTGCCAGCAGCCAACTAACAGGACAGGGGAGTTGGGGCTACACCTTC
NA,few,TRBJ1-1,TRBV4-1,CASSQGRGFWAEAFF,TGCGCCAGCAGCCAAGGTCGTGGGTTTTGGGCTGAAGCTTTCTTT
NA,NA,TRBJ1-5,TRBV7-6,CASSLTPVQPQHF,TGTGCCAGCAGCTTAACCCCGGTTCAGCCCCAGCATTTT
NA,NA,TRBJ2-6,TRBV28,CASSPEGAGANVLTF,TGTGCCAGCAGTCCGGAGGGCGCTGGGGCCAACGTCCTGACTTTC
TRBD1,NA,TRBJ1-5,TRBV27,CASRLGQGIGPQHF,TGTGCCAGCAGACTCGGACAGGGAATAGGGCCCCAGCATTTT
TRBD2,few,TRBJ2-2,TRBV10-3,CAISAGLAGAITIFGELFF,TGTGCCATCAGTGCCGGACTAGCGGGGGCTATCACCATATTCGGGGAGCTGTTTTTT
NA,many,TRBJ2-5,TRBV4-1,CASSRGGAETQYF,TGCGCCAGCAGCCGAGGGGGGGCGGAGACCCAGTACTTC
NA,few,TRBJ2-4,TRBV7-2,CASSQGGGLVAKNIQYF,TGTGCCAGCAGCCAGGGTGGGGGGCTTGTAGCCAAAAACATTCAGTACTTC
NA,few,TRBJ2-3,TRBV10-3,CAISESTDSTDTQYF,TGTGCCATCAGTGAGTCGACGGACAGCACAGATACGCAGTATTTT
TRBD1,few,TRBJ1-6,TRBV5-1,CASSAGQGNNSPLHF,TGCGCCAGCAGCGCCGGACAGGGTAATAATTCACCCCTCCACTTT
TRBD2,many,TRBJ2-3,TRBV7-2,CASSWASGVADTQYF,TGTGCCAGCAGCTGGGCTAGCGGGGTTGCAGATACGCAGTATTTT
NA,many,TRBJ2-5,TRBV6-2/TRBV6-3,CASSYRRDATQYF,TGTGCCAGCAGTTACCGCAGGGATGCGACCCAGTACTTC
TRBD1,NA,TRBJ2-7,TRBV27,CASGTVRHYEQYF,TGTGCCAGCGGGACAGTAAGGCACTACGAGCAGTACTTC
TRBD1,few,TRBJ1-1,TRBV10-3,CAIRGTGDEAFF,TGTGCCATCAGGGGGACAGGGGATGAAGCTTTCTTT
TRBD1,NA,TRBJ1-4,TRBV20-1,CSALTGPNEKLFF,TGCAGTGCTCTGACAGGGCCTAATGAAAAACTGTTTTTT
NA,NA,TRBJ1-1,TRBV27,CASNTTPGPQATEAFF,TGTGCCAGCAACACGACCCCCGGGCCGCAAGCCACTGAAGCTTTCTTT
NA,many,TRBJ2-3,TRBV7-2,CASSSGTDTQYF,TGTGCCAGCAGCTCGGGGACAGATACGCAGTATTTT
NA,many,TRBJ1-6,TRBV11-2,CASSLWDYASRDNSPLHF,TGTGCCAGCAGCTTATGGGATTACGCTTCAAGGGATAATTCACCCCTCCACTTT
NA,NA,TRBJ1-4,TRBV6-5,CASSYSRKGNEKLFF,TGTGCCAGCAGTTACTCGAGGAAAGGGAATGAAAAACTGTTTTTT
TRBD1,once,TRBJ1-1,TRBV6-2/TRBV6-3,CASSYTDRTEAFF,TGTGCCAGCAGTTACACGGACAGGACTGAAGCTTTCTTT
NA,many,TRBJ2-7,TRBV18,CASSSGVSGGATFLEQYF,TGTGCCAGCTCATCAGGTGTATCGGGGGGCGCGACTTTTCTCGAGCAGTACTTC
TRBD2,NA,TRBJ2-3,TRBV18,CASSLAGGQADTQYF,TGTGCCAGCTCCCTAGCGGGGGGGCAGGCAGATACGCAGTATTTT
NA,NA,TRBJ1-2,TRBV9,CASSAIGQSGFYTF,TGTGCCAGCAGCGCGATCGGACAGTCAGGTTTCTACACCTTC
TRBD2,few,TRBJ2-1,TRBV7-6,CASSPILSGGAFNEQFF,TGTGCCAGCAGCCCCATATTGAGCGGGGGGGCATTCAATGAGCAGTTCTTC